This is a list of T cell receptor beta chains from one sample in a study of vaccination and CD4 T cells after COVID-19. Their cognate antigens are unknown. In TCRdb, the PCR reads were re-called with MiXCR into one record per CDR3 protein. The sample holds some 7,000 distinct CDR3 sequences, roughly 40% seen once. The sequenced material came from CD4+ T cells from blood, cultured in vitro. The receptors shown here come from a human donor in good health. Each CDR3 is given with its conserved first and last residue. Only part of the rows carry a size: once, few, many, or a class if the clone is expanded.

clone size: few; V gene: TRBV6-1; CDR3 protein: CASSEEASSGELFF
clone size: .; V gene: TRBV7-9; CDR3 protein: CASSSSGYLADSYNEQFF
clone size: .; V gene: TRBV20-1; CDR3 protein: CSAKLGWYTDTQYF
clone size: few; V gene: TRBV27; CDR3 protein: CASSFPGLAGNEQFF
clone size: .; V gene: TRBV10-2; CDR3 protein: CATCRGGGGTDTQYF
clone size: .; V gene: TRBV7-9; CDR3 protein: CASSYAGARIYEQYF
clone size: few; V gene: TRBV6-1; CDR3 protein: CASSDRAEETQYF
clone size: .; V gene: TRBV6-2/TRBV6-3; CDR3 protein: CASGTSGGADTQYF
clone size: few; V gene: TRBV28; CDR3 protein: CASSPDGREGYGYTF
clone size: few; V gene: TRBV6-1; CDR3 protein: CASREPGQGSGELFF
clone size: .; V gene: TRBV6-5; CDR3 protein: CASSTSTGPGNTIYF
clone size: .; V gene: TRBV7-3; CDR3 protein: CASSFSGGKETQYF
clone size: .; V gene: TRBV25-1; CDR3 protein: CASSEGGWNQPQHF
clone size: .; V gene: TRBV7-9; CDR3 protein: CASSPLFGTGIQYF
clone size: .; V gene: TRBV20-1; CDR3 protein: CSAQDISDSPLHF
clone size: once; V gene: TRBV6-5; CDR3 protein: CASSYSNKGLTEAFF
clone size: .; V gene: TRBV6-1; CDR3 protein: CASRPLVDGYTF
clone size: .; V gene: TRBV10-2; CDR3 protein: CASSKADYNEQFF
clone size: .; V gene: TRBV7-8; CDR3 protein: CASSLAWGNTGELFF
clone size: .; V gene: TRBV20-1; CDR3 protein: CSAGTYYTEAFF
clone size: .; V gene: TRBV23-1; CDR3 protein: CASSQSTESANYEQYF
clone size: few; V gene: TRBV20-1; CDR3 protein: CSARVGSDTQYF
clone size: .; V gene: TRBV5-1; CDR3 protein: CASSLEEGSPLHF
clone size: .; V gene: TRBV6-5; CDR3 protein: CASSYGTSGTQETQYF
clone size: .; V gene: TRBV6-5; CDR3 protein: CASSYDSGTSYGYTF
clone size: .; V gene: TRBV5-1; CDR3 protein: CASSPGTGGNYEQYF
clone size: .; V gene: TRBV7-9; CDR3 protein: CASSLVDSSGNTIYF
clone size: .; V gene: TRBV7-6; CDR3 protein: CASSPGTGSSGNTIYF
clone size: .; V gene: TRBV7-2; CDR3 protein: CASSLSYSGANVLTF
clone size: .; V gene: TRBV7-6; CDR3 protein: CASSRGAGNIQYF
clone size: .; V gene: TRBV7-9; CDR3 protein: CASSPPQNEAFF
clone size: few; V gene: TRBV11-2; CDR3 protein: CASRGIRHEQYF
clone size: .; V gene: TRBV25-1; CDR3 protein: CASRGQGFALNNEQFF
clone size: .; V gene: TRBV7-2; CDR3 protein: CASSFLLMQPQHF
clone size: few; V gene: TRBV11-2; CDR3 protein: CASSLTRYEQYF
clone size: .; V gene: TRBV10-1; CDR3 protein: CASSVSGPDNEQFF
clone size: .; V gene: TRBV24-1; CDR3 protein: CATSDSNTFYGYTF
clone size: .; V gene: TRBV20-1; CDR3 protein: CSAMGPNTEAFF
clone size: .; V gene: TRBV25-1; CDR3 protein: CASRETTSNTEAFF
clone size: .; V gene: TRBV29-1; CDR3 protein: CSVEEMGETQYF
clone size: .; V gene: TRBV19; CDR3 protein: CATGGRDRVRSPLHF
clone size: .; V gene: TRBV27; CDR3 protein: CATGPSVAGELFF
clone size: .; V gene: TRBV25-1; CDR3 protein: CASSGVAPYNSPLHF
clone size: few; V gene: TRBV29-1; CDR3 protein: CSAFTDYGYTF
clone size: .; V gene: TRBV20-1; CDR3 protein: CSARGVREGPQHF
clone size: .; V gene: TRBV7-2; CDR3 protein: CASSLATDTQYF
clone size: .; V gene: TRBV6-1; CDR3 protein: CASGATSYNQPQHF
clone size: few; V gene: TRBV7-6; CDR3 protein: CASSLVGGGAYEQYF
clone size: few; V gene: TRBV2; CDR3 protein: CARSGSYNEQFF
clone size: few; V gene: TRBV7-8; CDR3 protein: CASSLEGSSNQPQHF
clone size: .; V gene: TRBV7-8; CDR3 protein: CASSLAAWYEQYF
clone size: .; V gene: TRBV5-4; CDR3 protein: CASSLDRNNSPLHF
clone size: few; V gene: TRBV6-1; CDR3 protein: CASSGGGLGEETQYF
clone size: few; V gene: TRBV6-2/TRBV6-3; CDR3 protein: CASSYSRGNQPQHF